What follows are 26 T cell receptor beta chains derived from one specimen sequenced in a study of T cells in localized non-small cell lung cancer. Clones were sequenced by immunoSEQ multiplex PCR, and TCRdb holds only the in-frame ones, with some missing. The sample has about 33,000 clones; around four fifths are singletons. Sample: peripheral blood, taken before any cancer treatment. The source of these receptors is an older male donor with stage III squamous cell lung carcinoma.

The rearrangement joins TRBV5-1 to TRBJ2-5; D is unresolved. Trimming cost V 0 bases and J 5 bases, with 8 bases left between them. This CDR3 region has 13 residues. Germline V lookup: CDR1 SGHRS, CDR2 YFSETQ. This CDR3 reads CASSLGVGETQYF. In DNA form, the CDR3 reads TGCGCCAGCAGCTTGGGGGTAGGGGAGACCCAGTACTTC. Filled out from reference TRBV5-1 and TRBJ2-5, the complete variable domain reads KAGVTQTPRYLIKTRGQQVTLSCSPISGHRSVSWYQQTPGQGLQFLFEYFSETQRNKGNFPGRFSGRQFSNSRSEMNVSTLELGDSALYLCASSLGVGETQYFGPGTRLLVL.

The chain is built from TRBV5-5 and TRBJ2-5, with 11 bases lining up with TRBD2. This CDR3 comprises 15 residues. V lost 1 base to trimming and J lost 8 bases; unmatched junction nucleotides: 7. Per the germline V gene, CDR1 is SGHKS and CDR2 is YYEKEE (reference sequence). The CDR3 sequence is CASSLSQLAGGTQYF. Written as DNA, the CDR3 is TGTGCCAGCAGCTTGTCCCAGCTAGCGGGGGGAACCCAGTACTTC.

The V and J genes are TRBV28 and TRBJ2-2; D not certain. The ends were cut back, 7 bases at V and 0 bases at J, with 9 bases in the middle. The CDR3 spans 14 residues. Germline loops: CDR1 MDHEN, CDR2 SYDVKM. CDR3 protein: CASNGVPNTGELFF. As DNA, the CDR3 is TGTGCCAGCAATGGGGTTCCGAACACCGGGGAGCTGTTTTTT.

This clone was recorded once. The chain couples TRBV5-6 to TRBJ2-7; weak D call: TRBD1 (5 bases). This CDR3 is built from 13 residues. CDR1 and CDR2 (germline): SGHDT, YYEEEE. The germline V and J ends were trimmed by 0 bases and 3 bases, with 7 bases remaining between them. In DNA, the CDR3 is TGTGCCAGCAGCTTGGGACAGAGCTACGAGCAGTACTTC. Its translation is CASSLGQSYEQYF. The full variable domain, rest sourced from reference TRBV5-6 and TRBJ2-7, is DAGVTQSPTHLIKTRGQQVTLRCSPKSGHDTVSWYQQALGQGPQFIFQYYEEEERQRGNFPDRFSGHQFPNYSSELNVNALLLGDSALYLCASSLGQSYEQYFGPGTRLTVT.

CDR3 nucleotide sequence: TGTGCCAGCAGTGTAGAGGGGCCGACGAACACTGAAGCTTTCTTT. It is translated as CASSVEGPTNTEAFF. The V and J genes are TRBV6-1 and TRBJ1-1; D is possibly TRBD1 (5 bases). The CDR3 extends over 15 amino acids. Germline V lookup: CDR1 MNHNS, CDR2 SASEGT. Trimming took off 4 bases at V and 1 base at J, with 13 bases between the two ends.

This clone was detected once. The junction departs from the called germline gene at one end, perhaps through a read error. J is TRBJ2-3 and V is TRBV9, with 9 bases matching TRBD2. The V gene's germline CDR1 is SGDLS and CDR2 YYNGEE. The CDR3 consists of 15 residues. CDR3 residues: CASRVAGDGGDTQYF. DNA for the CDR3: TGTGCCAGCAGGGTAGCGGGAGACGGCGGAGATACGCAGTATTTT.

The V call is TRBV6-1, the J call TRBJ1-6, with TRBD1 identical over 9 bases. Trimming took 4 bases from V and 13 from J; bases not matched to a gene: 11. CDR1 and CDR2 (germline): MNHNS, SASEGT. This CDR3 spans 15 amino acids. The DNA of the CDR3 is TGTGCCAGCAGTGCCCTTGGGGACAGGGAGATCCCCCTCCACTTT. This encodes CASSALGDREIPLHF.

This sequence joins TRBV9 and TRBJ2-3; D remains ambiguous. The CDR3 has 16 amino acids. Deletions cut 3 bases from V and 0 bases from J, with 14 bases between. The V gene's germline CDR1 is SGDLS and CDR2 YYNGEE. DNA of the CDR3: TGTGCCAGCAGCGCCGCTTGGGCCGCTAGCACAGATACGCAGTATTTT. Protein product: CASSAAWAASTDTQYF.

This chain links TRBV2 with TRBJ1-5; unclear D gene. Germline CDR1 SNHLY, CDR2 FYNNEI. This CDR3 contains 15 residues. The V and J ends lost 6 bases and 7 bases respectively, with 19 bases between them. This CDR3 reads CASSPGRRERQPQHF. The DNA for the CDR3 is TGTGCCAGCAGCCCGGGAAGACGGGAGAGACAGCCCCAGCATTTT.

The rearrangement joins TRBV29-1 to TRBJ2-1; 8 bases map to TRBD1. There are 14 residues in the CDR3. Germline V gene sequence: CDR1 SQVTM, CDR2 ANQGSEA. The ends lost 6 bases at V and 7 bases at J; junction bases unmatched: 11. The CDR3 DNA follows: TGCAGCGTCGCCGGGACAGGTGCAGAGAATGAGCAGTTCTTC. Translation gives CSVAGTGAENEQFF.

The genes are TRBV7-3 and TRBJ2-1, with 8 bases lining up with TRBD2. The CDR3 has 15 amino acids. V lost 6 bases to trimming and J lost 6 bases; unmatched junction nucleotides: 10. Germline assignment: CDR1 SGHTA and CDR2 FQGTGA. The CDR3 here is CASSFKAGVSNEQFF. The DNA for the CDR3 is TGTGCCAGCAGTTTTAAAGCGGGAGTCTCCAATGAGCAGTTCTTC.

This clone appeared once. V and J are TRBV11-1 and TRBJ1-1; 7 positions agree with TRBD1. V was pared by 3 bases and J by 2 bases, with 3 bases of the junction left unmatched. This CDR3 comprises 14 residues. The germline CDR1 and CDR2 sequences are SGHAT and FQDESV (reference sequence). CDR3 DNA sequence: TGTGCCAGCAGCTTGGGACAGTCTAACACTGAAGCTTTCTTT. Translation gives CASSLGQSNTEAFF.

The CDR3 sequence: CASSHGLGGPYEQYF. In nucleotides, the CDR3 is TGCGCCAGCAGCCACGGACTAGGAGGACCCTACGAGCAGTACTTC. The chain links TRBV4-1 to TRBJ2-7; 7 bases are shared with TRBD2. In germline, CDR1 is MGHRA, CDR2 YSYEKL. This CDR3 has 15 residues. J was trimmed by 2 bases and V by 3 bases; bases with no gene match: 7.

CDR3 in DNA: TGTGCCAGCAGCCCCGTAGCGGGGGCCCTCTCCTACAATGAGCAGTTCTTC. It encodes CASSPVAGALSYNEQFF. The chain joins TRBV7-2 to TRBJ2-1; 9 bases agree with TRBD2. Losses at the gene ends were 5 bases for V and 0 bases for J; bases not matched to a gene: 8. The CDR3 is made up of 17 amino acids. The V gene's germline CDR1 is SGHTA and CDR2 FQGNSA.

The chain uses TRBV20-1 and TRBJ2-3, with D unclear. Trimming stripped 7 bases from V and 1 base from J, with 6 bases between. The germline CDR1 and CDR2 sequences are DFQATT and SNEGSKA (reference sequence). The CDR3 loop spans 11 amino acids. The CDR3 protein is CSVGGTDTQYF. The CDR3 bases are TGCAGTGTCGGAGGCACAGATACGCAGTATTTT.

J is TRBJ2-7 and V is TRBV7-8, with D maybe TRBD1 (6 bases). V lost 2 bases, J lost 1 base, and 9 bases lay in between. The length of the CDR3 is 14 residues. The V gene's germline CDR1 is SGHVS and CDR2 FQNEAQ. The CDR3 region has the DNA TGTGCCAGCAGCTTACAGACAGGTTCCTACGAGCAGTACTTC. Its translation is CASSLQTGSYEQYF.

This chain joins TRBV28 and TRBJ2-7; D remains ambiguous. Germline assignment: CDR1 MDHEN and CDR2 SYDVKM. V gave up 3 bases and J gave up 6 bases, with 12 bases separating them. The CDR3 length is 13 residues. The DNA for the CDR3 is TGTGCCAGCAGTTTGGGTAGGGCGTTCGAGCAGTACTTC. The encoded protein is CASSLGRAFEQYF.

The chain carries TRBV7-2 and TRBJ2-7, with TRBD2 matching over 7 bases. Germline V lookup: CDR1 SGHTA, CDR2 FQGNSA. J was trimmed by 4 bases and V by 1 base; bases with no gene match: 1. There are 13 residues in the CDR3. CDR3 bases: TGTGCCAGCAGCTTAGGGGGGGGGTACGAGCAGTACTTC. It yields the protein CASSLGGGYEQYF.

This clone came up once. V is TRBV7-7 and J is TRBJ2-1; maybe TRBD2 (7 bases). The CDR3 totals 15 residues. Germline CDR1 reads SSHAT; CDR2 reads FNYEAQ (reference sequence). V gave up 5 bases and J gave up 8 bases, with 19 bases separating them. CDR3 DNA: TGTGCCAGCAGCCGAGCAGGAGGGGGGGCGGATGAGCAGTTCTTC. This encodes CASSRAGGGADEQFF.

This clone was seen more than once but under ten times. J is TRBJ1-1 and V is TRBV12-5; D uncertain. The CDR3 has 13 residues. The germline V gene encodes CDR1 LGHNT and CDR2 FRNRAP. V lost 1 base and J 0 bases, leaving 3 bases between the germline ends. The CDR3 nucleotides are TGTGCTAGTGGTTTGGATGTGAACACTGAAGCTTTCTTT. The encoded protein is CASGLDVNTEAFF. The complete variable domain, with remaining parts taken from reference TRBV12-5 and TRBJ1-1, reads DARVTQTPRHKVTEMGQEVTMRCQPILGHNTVFWYRQTMMQGLELLAYFRNRAPLDDSGMPKDRFSAEMPDATLATLKIQPSEPRDSAVYFCASGLDVNTEAFFGQGTRLTVV.

This clone has only a few counts. V gene TRBV6-6 combines with J gene TRBJ1-4, with unresolved D. This CDR3 contains 15 residues. Germline V gene lookup returns CDR1 MNHNY and CDR2 SVGAGI (reference sequence). V was cut by 0 bases and J by 5 bases, with 10 bases left in between. DNA of the CDR3: TGTGCCAGCAGTTACTCGGAGGCAGAGAATGAAAAACTGTTTTTT. Protein sequence: CASSYSEAENEKLFF.

There are a few counts of this clone. This chain connects TRBV5-5 to TRBJ2-7; D unclear. V was cut by 3 bases and J by 0 bases, with 10 bases left in between. The CDR3 has 14 residues. The germline V gene encodes CDR1 SGHKS and CDR2 YYEKEE (reference sequence). The CDR3, as DNA: TGTGCCAGCAGCTCGCGACTGAACTCCTACGAGCAGTACTTC. Translation: CASSSRLNSYEQYF.

In DNA form, the CDR3 reads TGCGCCAGCAGACACGGGGACGGGGAGCTGTTTTTT. Translation: CASRHGDGELFF. This chain uses TRBV5-1 with TRBJ2-2; D perhaps matches TRBD2 (5 bases). This CDR3 has 12 residues. Trimming cost V 5 bases and J 7 bases, with 9 bases left between them. The V gene's germline CDR1 is SGHRS and CDR2 YFSETQ.

V gene TRBV5-8 combines with J gene TRBJ1-2; 7 bases map to TRBD1. The germline V gene encodes CDR1 SGHTS and CDR2 YDEGEE. V lost 5 bases, J lost 10 bases, and 14 bases stayed unmatched. The CDR3 loop spans 14 amino acids. The CDR3 DNA reads as TGTGCCAGCAGGTCACAGGGGCTTTTAGGTTCCTACACCTTC. It translates to CASRSQGLLGSYTF.

The chain couples TRBV9 to TRBJ2-1, with D maybe TRBD1 (5 bases). Germline V gene data show CDR1 as SGDLS and CDR2 as YYNGEE. The CDR3 has 12 residues. Deletions cut 4 bases from V and 4 bases from J, with 6 bases between. This CDR3 reads CASSNRYNEQFF. CDR3 nucleotides: TGTGCCAGCAGCAACAGGTACAATGAGCAGTTCTTC.

This rearrangement joins TRBV11-2 to TRBJ2-6, with a tentative D call TRBD2 (6 bases). The CDR3 covers 16 residues. The germline V and J ends were trimmed by 4 bases and 1 base, with 11 bases remaining between them. CDR1 and CDR2 from the germline V gene are SGHAT and FQNNGV. CDR3 DNA sequence: TGTGCCAGCAGCTCCTCGCTAGCGTCTGGGGCCAACGTCCTGACTTTC. Translating it yields CASSSSLASGANVLTF.